This T cell receptor (beta chain) was found in a study of T cell repertoires in cytomegalovirus infection (dated by TCRdb to the late 2010s). Regarding the study in general: Donor HLA type was relevant to the analysis, because carriage of CMV infection together with the matching HLA type was indicated by public TCR beta signatures. Broad study findings and their caveats: The ex vivo response was dominated by HLA-C-restricted CMV-specific TCR beta clonotypes, and the single most frequent clonotype in two of eight donors was supplied by these HLA-C-restricted clonotypes. In both this cohort and an independent cohort of 300 to 450 donors, the cumulative frequency of public TCR beta family members distinguished carriers of CMV infection plus the relevant HLA type.

Sequenced using an Illumina HiSeq 1500. TCRdb applied fastp at Q25 and MiXCR to the public reads, then kept only in-frame beta chains. All rows with the same CDR3 protein become a single entry with the most common DNA and genes. The sample records a few hundred thousand distinct CDR3 sequences, approximately 17% of which are singletons. Jointly, the top ten make up approximately 51% of the sample. This clonotype occurred many times. What antigen it recognizes has not been identified. No per-base quality is available; no much larger clone lies one base away. The sequence was obtained from a human donor in good health (CMV status not recorded). Some clones in this sample may be carry-over from other donors' samples. Material: CD8+ T cells from PBMCs.

The nucleotide sequence is TGTGCCAGCATAGGGACAGGGGGACATGGAAACACCGGGGAGCTGTTTTTT. Its protein product is CASIGTGGHGNTGELFF. This sequence uses TRBV6-6 and TRBJ2-2; 11 junctional bases match TRBD1. The CDR3 goes from the cysteine to the phenylalanine over 17 residues. The read is trimmed to its CDR3 DNA, 51 bases read in frame from base 1. CDR1 is given as MNHNY and CDR2 as SVGAGI, both from the germline V gene (reference sequence). Trimming takes 7 bases off V and 2 bases off J; junction bases not matched to a gene: 9.